This TCR beta chain is from a study of response to subunit inactivated influenza vaccine. Study-level findings and limits: Each seasonal influenza vaccination, the authors suggested, recruits few new T cells.

The CDR3 has 16 amino acids. Trimming removed 1 base from V and 4 bases from J, with 15 bases in between. Germline loops: CDR1 LGHNA, CDR2 YNFKEQ. TCRdb re-called the RT-PCR reads with MiXCR, one entry per CDR3 protein. The table includes roughly 630,000 distinct CDR3 sequences, about 15% detected once. The table lists this clonotype with a few counts. Its antigen is undetermined. The material was PBMCs from blood, obtained 14 to 15 days before vaccination. This receptor was identified in a man aged 50-60 years who received an inactivated influenza vaccine. The rearrangement links TRBV4-2 to TRBJ2-3; D could derive from TRBD1 or TRBD2 (5 bases each). In DNA form, the CDR3 reads TGTGCCAGCAGCCAAGGGCGTGTTCGGGGCCCAGATACGCAGTATTTT. Encoded protein: CASSQGRVRGPDTQYF.